These 21 T cell receptor beta chains were sequenced from one sample in a study of shared clonotypes between healthy human individuals (TCRdb year 2020). For the CD8 naive samples, CD45RO-negative cells were positively selected for CCR7, yielding a CD45RA+CCR7+ population from which TemRA cells were excluded. The library was generated by the immunoSEQ multiplex PCR assay. This is the immuneACCESS table as TCRdb keeps it, with only in-frame sequences that have V and J called. A part of the clones is gone; compared with another copy, unresolved V genes explain less than half, and the rest is unexplained. The sample table lists about 650,000 clones, 95% to 96% of them with a count of one. The leading ten clones occupy 0.11% of the sample. Input material: naive CD8+ T cells sorted from blood. This sample's cell subset or site label indicates: CD45RA+CCR7+. The receptors come from a woman in her 30s in good health.

The chain employs TRBV28 and TRBJ2-3; no clear D. This CDR3 contains 15 residues. The V end was cut by 6 bases, the J end by 2 bases, with 15 bases between. Germline CDR1 and CDR2: MDHEN and SYDVKM. CDR3 bases: TGTGCCAGCAGGGTAATGGGTGGTGCCACAGATACGCAGTATTTT. Amino acid sequence: CASRVMGGATDTQYF. Combining the CDR3 with reference TRBV28 and TRBJ2-3 gives the whole variable domain DVKVTQSSRYLVKRTGEKVFLECVQDMDHENMFWYRQDPGLGLRLIYFSYDVKMKEKGDIPEGYSVSREKKERFSLILESASTNQTSMYLCASRVMGGATDTQYFGPGTRLTVL.

This chain links TRBV27 with TRBJ2-7; 8 bases fit TRBD1. The V gene's germline CDR1 is MNHEY and CDR2 SMNVEV (reference sequence). V lost 4 bases and J lost 6; bases outside the gene matches: 2. The CDR3 length is 12 residues. The CDR3 region is CASSSTGAEQYF. The CDR3 DNA reads as TGTGCCAGCAGTTCGACAGGGGCCGAGCAGTACTTC.

This chain joins TRBV18 and TRBJ1-3; TRBD1 is a possible D gene (6 bases). In germline, CDR1 is KGHSH, CDR2 LQKENI. The germline V and J ends were trimmed by 2 bases and 3 bases, with 14 bases remaining between them. The CDR3 length is 16 residues. CDR3 sequence (DNA): TGTGCCAGCTCACCAATCCCCAACAGGGTTGGAAACACCATATATTTT. Its protein is CASSPIPNRVGNTIYF.

CDR3 in DNA: TGTGCCAGCAGTTTAGAAGCGGGCGCCTACGAGCAGTACTTC. It specifies CASSLEAGAYEQYF. This chain joins TRBV28 and TRBJ2-7, with a possible D match to TRBD2 (6 bases). The CDR3 runs to 14 residues. The germline V and J ends were trimmed by 2 bases and 2 bases, with 10 bases remaining between them. From germline, CDR1 is MDHEN and CDR2 SYDVKM.

In DNA, the CDR3 is TGTGCCAGCAGTTATCAGATGGCAGATACGCAGTATTTT. This encodes CASSYQMADTQYF. The V gene is TRBV13, the J gene TRBJ2-3; D gene uncertain. This CDR3 contains 13 residues. Between the trimmed V and J ends, which lost 6 bases and 4 bases, there was a span of 11 bases. From germline, CDR1 is PRHDT and CDR2 FYEKMQ (reference sequence). The full variable domain, rest sourced from reference TRBV13 and TRBJ2-3, is AAGVIQSPRHLIKEKRETATLKCYPIPRHDTVYWYQQGPGQDPQFLISFYEKMQSDKGSIPDRFSAQQFSDYHSELNMSSLELGDSALYFCASSYQMADTQYFGPGTRLTVL.

This chain connects TRBV6-1 to TRBJ2-4; 7 bases agree with TRBD1. The germline CDR1 and CDR2 sequences are MNHNS and SASEGT. CDR3 length: 15 amino acids. After removal of 0 bases from V and 1 base from J, the junction contained 0 bases not matched to a gene. The CDR3 reads CASSEARGAKNIQYF. CDR3 DNA: TGTGCCAGCAGTGAAGCCAGGGGGGCCAAAAACATTCAGTACTTC.

The CDR3 DNA reads TGTGCCAGCAGTTATTCCGCCTACGAGCAGTACTTC. Its translation is CASSYSAYEQYF. The chain links TRBV6-6 to TRBJ2-7, with D hard to call. The CDR3 length is 12 residues. CDR1 and CDR2 (germline): MNHNY, SVGAGI (reference sequence). Trimming pared 3 bases from V and 2 bases from J, leaving 5 bases between.

This rearrangement joins TRBV28 to TRBJ1-5, with D tentatively TRBD1 (5 bases). The CDR3 is made up of 18 amino acids. V was cut by 5 bases and J by 4 bases, with 24 bases left in between. Germline CDR1 is MDHEN and CDR2 is SYDVKM. CDR3 DNA: TGTGCCAGCAGTACCAGGGAGGGACTCACTCAGCCAAATCAGCCCCAGCATTTT. Protein product: CASSTREGLTQPNQPQHF.

This clone came up once. The chain combines TRBV27 with TRBJ1-5; possibly TRBD1 for D (6 bases). The V end lost 5 bases, the J end lost 4 bases, and 15 bases lay between the germline ends. The germline V gene has CDR1 MNHEY and CDR2 SMNVEV (reference sequence). This CDR3 has 15 residues. The CDR3 bases are TGTGCCAGCAGTCCAAGGACAGCGGGAAATCAGCCCCAGCATTTT. Residues: CASSPRTAGNQPQHF.

The chain employs TRBV5-6 and TRBJ2-2; maybe TRBD1 (5 bases). CDR1 and CDR2 from the germline V gene are SGHDT and YYEEEE. The CDR3 spans 13 residues. The V gene lost 2 bases and the J gene lost 12 bases, with 14 bases spanning the gap. CDR3 DNA: TGTGCCAGCAGCTTAGGGGCTACCTTTAAGCTGTTTTTT. It translates to CASSLGATFKLFF. Drawing the rest from reference TRBV5-6 and TRBJ2-2, the complete variable domain is DAGVTQSPTHLIKTRGQQVTLRCSPKSGHDTVSWYQQALGQGPQFIFQYYEEEERQRGNFPDRFSGHQFPNYSSELNVNALLLGDSALYLCASSLGATFKLFFGEGSRLTVL.

The chain carries TRBV29-1 and TRBJ1-1, with D hard to call. This CDR3 is built from 13 residues. V gave up 3 bases and J gave up 8 bases, with 16 bases separating them. From germline, CDR1 is SQVTM and CDR2 ANQGSEA. CDR3 region: CSVEGLDASEAFF. For the CDR3, the DNA is TGCAGCGTTGAGGGTTTGGACGCGTCGGAAGCTTTCTTT.

The chain links TRBV2 to TRBJ2-7; D unresolved. V was pared by 1 base and J by 3 bases, with 4 bases between. Germline loops: CDR1 SNHLY, CDR2 FYNNEI. The length of the CDR3 is 12 residues. CDR3 region: CASSEESYEQYF. In DNA, the CDR3 is TGTGCCAGCAGTGAAGAGAGCTACGAGCAGTACTTC.

This clone has a single count. The gene calls are TRBV6-4 and TRBJ1-1; D remains ambiguous. Germline V lookup: CDR1 MRHNA, CDR2 SNTAGT. This CDR3 contains 10 residues. V was trimmed by 6 bases and J by 11 bases, leaving 10 bases between them. The CDR3 spells CASRGGRAFF. The CDR3 DNA reads as TGTGCCAGCAGGGGAGGGAGGGCTTTCTTT.

The rearrangement uses TRBV28 and TRBJ2-7; the D gene is possibly TRBD2 (5 bases). Germline V gene lookup returns CDR1 MDHEN and CDR2 SYDVKM. Trimming left V 7 bases short and J 2 bases short, with 15 bases between. This CDR3 contains 14 residues. CDR3 DNA: TGTGCCAGCAACGAATTGGACGGGACCTACGAGCAGTACTTC. Translating gives CASNELDGTYEQYF.

V gene TRBV27 combines with J gene TRBJ2-2; 9 bases align to TRBD2. The junction had 7 bases not matched to a gene; V was cut back by 2 bases and J by 6 bases. The CDR3 extends over 16 amino acids. Germline V gene sequence: CDR1 MNHEY, CDR2 SMNVEV (reference sequence). CDR3 DNA sequence: TGTGCCAGCAGTTTAATAGCGGGAGTACGTTCCGGGGAGCTGTTTTTT. The encoded protein is CASSLIAGVRSGELFF.

The J gene is TRBJ1-1, the V gene TRBV2; D is unclear. Germline CDR1 is SNHLY and CDR2 is FYNNEI. V was cut by 8 bases and J by 5 bases, with 9 bases left in between. This CDR3 has 11 residues. The CDR3 nucleotides read TGTGCCAGCTTGGAGACGACTGAAGCTTTCTTT. It is translated as CASLETTEAFF.

V and J are TRBV21-1 and TRBJ2-7; the DNA was not used to check the table's D call, TRBD1. TRBV21-1 corresponds to a pseudogene. The CDR3 is 14 amino acids. The CDR3: CASNLYSTNYEQYF. The CDR3 DNA is TGTGCCAGCAATTTATACAGTACCAACTACGAGCAGTACTTC.

CDR3 residues: CASGQVISGNTIYF. CDR3 bases: TGCGCCTCCGGGCAGGTGATTTCAGGAAACACCATATATTTT. This rearrangement joins TRBV4-1 to TRBJ1-3; D is uncertain. V lost 11 bases, J lost 4 bases, and 18 bases lay in between. CDR1 is MGHRA and CDR2 is YSYEKL in the germline V gene. This CDR3 spans 14 amino acids.

The chain joins TRBV25-1 to TRBJ1-6; D is unclear. Trimming took off 7 bases at V and 6 bases at J, with 10 bases between the two ends. The germline gives CDR1 MGHDK, CDR2 SYGVNS. The CDR3 loop spans 13 amino acids. The CDR3, as DNA: TGTGCCAGCAAAAGCGGGAGTAATTCACCCCTCCACTTT. Amino acids: CASKSGSNSPLHF.

This rearrangement joins TRBV5-6 to TRBJ2-7; 11 bases are shared with TRBD2. CDR1 SGHDT and CDR2 YYEEEE come from the germline V gene. The junction had 3 bases not matched to a gene; V was cut back by 6 bases and J by 1 base. This CDR3 has 14 residues. CDR3 loop: CASKTSGTSYEQYF. Here the CDR3 DNA reads TGTGCCAGCAAGACTAGCGGGACGTCCTACGAGCAGTACTTC.

In its sample, this clone was seen a few times. The chain has TRBV6-1 and TRBJ1-1; a possible D gene is TRBD1 (6 bases). The CDR3 runs 15 residues. From germline, CDR1 is MNHNS and CDR2 SASEGT. V lost 3 bases and J lost 4, with 15 bases in between. Here the CDR3 reads CASSEGNRDGTEAFF. Written as DNA, the CDR3 is TGTGCCAGCAGTGAGGGGAACAGGGATGGCACTGAAGCTTTCTTT.